The source of this TCR beta chain is a study of T-cell reconstitution after alpha-beta-depleted transplantation in children. Whole-study findings and limits: At day 60, the high TCRbeta diversity found in some patients originated from recipient T cells and thymic progenitors that had survived. A year post-transplant, T-cell counts and diversity derived mostly from newly produced T cells. Expanded clones from the graft, numbering several hundred, reportedly supplied alpha-beta T cells about two months after transplant.

The library targeted TCRbeta and was prepared with unique molecular identifiers. MiXCR was run by TCRdb on the PCR reads, yielding one entry per CDR3 protein. The profile shows 200,000 to 250,000 distinct CDR3 sequences, roughly a tenth of them singletons. A few counts support this clonotype. The antigen is undetermined. The V end was cut by 8 bases, the J end by 2 bases, with 19 bases between. CDR3 length: 16 amino acids. Germline V CDR1 and CDR2: SGHTA, FQGNSA. Sequencing was performed on PBMCs, taken before TCRalphabeta/CD19-depleted stem cell transplant. The V and J genes are TRBV7-2 and TRBJ2-1; possible D gene TRBD2, 7 bases. This receptor was taken from a child under two years old with acute myeloid leukemia, due to receive a stem cell transplant. DNA of the CDR3: TGTGCCAGCCCCCTTGGGGGCGGGAGTCCCTACAATGAGCAGTTCTTC. The encoded protein is CASPLGGGSPYNEQFF.